These 20 T cell receptor beta chains were sequenced from one sample in a study of cytomegalovirus exposure and HLA in healthy donors. With 60 Vbeta and 13 Jbeta primers, the PCR was carried out. Profiling relied on immunoSEQ multiplex PCR, and the TCRdb table lists in-frame clones only, not all of them. The profile shows around 260,000 clones, 80% of them singletons. Input material: PBMCs. The source of these receptors is a girl aged 2 to 10 in good health and CMV-seronegative.

V is TRBV6-5 and J is TRBJ1-2, with D tentatively TRBD1 (5 bases). The CDR3 extends over 15 amino acids. Looked up from germline, CDR1 is MNHEY and CDR2 is SVGAGI. Trimming shortened V by 7 bases and J by 5 bases, and 20 bases separated the two germline ends. The CDR3 loop reads CASIKIGTGRYGYTF. The CDR3 DNA follows: TGTGCCAGCATTAAAATAGGGACCGGGAGGTATGGCTACACCTTC.

The rearrangement joins TRBV7-3 to TRBJ2-1; D perhaps matches TRBD1 (5 bases). The germline CDR1 and CDR2 sequences are SGHTA and FQGTGA. V dropped 5 bases and J dropped 4 bases, with 9 bases sitting between them. CDR3 size: 13 residues. CDR3 coding DNA: TGTGCCAGCAGCATAGACAGTTACAATGAGCAGTTCTTC. Its protein product is CASSIDSYNEQFF.

The V gene is TRBV30, the J gene TRBJ1-5; 8 bases are shared with TRBD1. This CDR3 contains 14 residues. CDR1 is GTSNPN, CDR2 SVGIG, per germline (reference sequence). J was trimmed by 7 bases and V by 2 bases; bases with no gene match: 7. The CDR3 region is CAWSPQGAGQPQHF. The CDR3 DNA is TGTGCCTGGAGTCCCCAGGGGGCCGGACAGCCCCAGCATTTT.

Written as DNA, the CDR3 is TGTGCCAGCAGTTTAAGTCAGTCCACCGGGGAGCTGTTTTTT. Encoded protein: CASSLSQSTGELFF. This rearrangement joins TRBV28 to TRBJ2-2; D is unresolved. V lost 2 bases and J lost 4, with 8 bases in between. Germline CDR1 reads MDHEN; CDR2 reads SYDVKM. This CDR3 comprises 14 residues.

A remark on this clone: Other DNA sequences in the same sample also yield this CDR3. The chain employs TRBV9 and TRBJ2-7; TRBD2 is a possible D gene (5 bases). V was trimmed by 0 bases and J by 0 bases, leaving 7 bases between them. The germline CDR1 and CDR2 sequences are SGDLS and YYNGEE. This CDR3 comprises 14 residues. This CDR3 is CASSVGGSSYEQYF. The CDR3 coding sequence is TGTGCCAGCAGCGTAGGTGGGAGCTCCTACGAGCAGTACTTC.

This clone was found a few times. The same CDR3 arises from other DNA sequences in this sample as well. This chain connects TRBV20-1 to TRBJ2-7; D gene ambiguous. The CDR3 has 11 amino acids. CDR1 is DFQATT and CDR2 is SNEGSKA in the germline V gene (reference sequence). Trimming removed 3 bases from V and 4 bases from J, with 7 bases in between. CDR3 DNA sequence: TGCAGTGCTAGGTCCGGGTACGAGCAGTACTTC. Translated, it gives CSARSGYEQYF.

The V and J genes are TRBV13 and TRBJ2-5, with no clear D. Germline loops: CDR1 PRHDT, CDR2 FYEKMQ (reference sequence). With 2 bases removed from V and 7 bases from J, the gap between germline ends came to 5 bases. The CDR3 runs to 11 residues. This CDR3 reads CASSLSVTQYF. CDR3 in DNA: TGTGCCAGCAGCTTATCCGTGACCCAGTACTTC.

Only a few counts were recorded for this clone. The V call is TRBV19, the J call TRBJ1-1, with 11 bases fitting TRBD1. With 4 bases clipped from V and 5 bases from J, the junction kept 3 bases outside the gene matches. Germline CDR1 LNHDA, CDR2 SQIVND (reference sequence). This CDR3 comprises 14 residues. The CDR3 is CASSTGQGATEAFF. The CDR3 nucleotides read TGTGCCAGTAGTACCGGACAGGGGGCAACTGAAGCTTTCTTT. Filled out from reference TRBV19 and TRBJ1-1, the complete variable domain reads DGGITQSPKYLFRKEGQNVTLSCEQNLNHDAMYWYRQDPGQGLRLIYYSQIVNDFQKGDIAEGYSVSREKKESFPLTVTSAQKNPTAFYLCASSTGQGATEAFFGQGTRLTVV.

The rearrangement joins TRBV18 to TRBJ1-3; no clear D gene. This CDR3 is 15 amino acids long. Trimming removed 3 bases from V and 0 bases from J, with 9 bases in between. The germline gives CDR1 KGHSH, CDR2 LQKENI. The CDR3 reads CASSPRSTSGNTIYF. CDR3 sequence (DNA): TGTGCCAGCTCACCGCGGTCGACCTCTGGAAACACCATATATTTT. The full variable domain, rest sourced from reference TRBV18 and TRBJ1-3, is NAGVMQNPRHLVRRRGQEARLRCSPMKGHSHVYWYRQLPEEGLKFMVYLQKENIIDESGMPKERFSAEFPKEGPSILRIQQVVRGDSAAYFCASSPRSTSGNTIYFGEGSWLTVV.

V usage is TRBV27 and J usage is TRBJ2-2, with no clear D. Germline CDR1 is MNHEY and CDR2 is SMNVEV (reference sequence). The CDR3 contains 13 residues. Trimming removed 6 bases from V and 5 bases from J, with 10 bases in between. The CDR3 bases are TGTGCCAGCAGCCTCTGGCAAACCGGGGAGCTGTTTTTT. Its translation: CASSLWQTGELFF.

J is TRBJ2-5 and V is TRBV4-1, with D possibly TRBD1 on 5 matching bases. The end of the DNA fits TRBJ2-7 better, so the J call may be wrong. The CDR3 runs to 15 residues. Germline V gene lookup returns CDR1 MGHRA and CDR2 YSYEKL. The CDR3 bases are TGCGCCAGCAGCCAAGGGGTGTTGGGGCCCTACGAGCAGTACTTC. Translating gives CASSQGVLGPYEQYF.

This sequence joins TRBV7-9 and TRBJ2-5; 8 positions match TRBD1. CDR3 length equals 15 residues. With 4 bases clipped from V and 5 bases from J, the junction kept 9 bases outside the gene matches. Germline CDR1 is SEHNR and CDR2 is FQNEAQ (reference sequence). As DNA, the CDR3 is TGTGCCAGCAGCTCCAACAGGGGGGTGCGGGAGACCCAGTACTTC. It codes for CASSSNRGVRETQYF.

V usage is TRBV14 and J usage is TRBJ2-1, with a possible D match to TRBD2 (7 bases). The ends were cut back, 4 bases at V and 9 bases at J, with 10 bases in the middle. The CDR3 has 12 residues. Per the germline V gene, CDR1 is SGHDN and CDR2 is FVKESK. The CDR3 loop is CASSRGGGEQFF. The CDR3 nucleotides are TGTGCCAGCAGCCGGGGGGGCGGTGAGCAGTTCTTC.

The chain employs TRBV18 and TRBJ1-5; D is perhaps TRBD1 (6 bases). Germline CDR1 and CDR2: KGHSH and LQKENI. The CDR3 has 13 amino acids. Deletions cut 2 bases from V and 7 bases from J, with 9 bases between. CDR3 sequence reads: CASSPTGGQPQHF. In DNA, the CDR3 is TGTGCCAGCTCACCAACTGGGGGCCAGCCCCAGCATTTT.

This clone was detected only a few times. The CDR3 bases are TGTGCCAGCAGCGTAAATGGGGGCGACACCGGGGAGCTGTTTTTT. This translates into CASSVNGGDTGELFF. This rearrangement joins TRBV9 to TRBJ2-2, with D possibly matching TRBD1 (6 bases). Per the germline V gene, CDR1 is SGDLS and CDR2 is YYNGEE. The germline V and J ends were trimmed by 1 base and 3 bases, with 10 bases remaining between them. This CDR3 has 15 amino acids.

The chain is built from TRBV6-1 and TRBJ1-4; D is possibly TRBD1 (5 bases). Germline values: CDR1 MNHNS, CDR2 SASEGT. This CDR3 is 14 amino acids long. Trimming removed 7 bases at V and 2 bases at J, with 11 bases between. The CDR3 region has the DNA TGTGCCAGCACGGGGGGGAGGACTAATGAAAAACTGTTTTTT. It encodes CASTGGRTNEKLFF.

The chain couples TRBV28 to TRBJ1-2; no firm D call. Germline CDR1 MDHEN, CDR2 SYDVKM. CDR3 length equals 11 residues. V was trimmed by 11 bases and J by 8 bases, leaving 15 bases between them. This chain's CDR3 is CAVRQVRGYTF. In DNA form, the CDR3 reads TGTGCCGTCCGGCAGGTCCGCGGCTACACCTTC.

In this sample, this clone turned up a few times. CDR3 region: CASSPRDRGRSNQPQHF. The CDR3 DNA is TGTGCCAGCAGCCCGCGGGACAGGGGGCGGTCCAATCAGCCCCAGCATTTT. The chain has TRBV28 and TRBJ1-5; 12 bases are shared with TRBD1. This CDR3 contains 17 residues. The V gene end was trimmed by 6 bases and the J gene end by 3 bases; junction bases not matched to a gene: 9. Germline V lookup: CDR1 MDHEN, CDR2 SYDVKM.

This chain joins TRBV10-1 and TRBJ2-7; 10 nucleotides align to TRBD1. V gave up 6 bases and J gave up 0 bases; unmatched junction bases: 5. The length of the CDR3 is 15 residues. CDR1 is WNHNN and CDR2 is SYGVQD in the germline V gene (reference sequence). The CDR3 loop is CASRDRGANSYEQYF. Here the CDR3 DNA reads TGCGCCAGCAGGGACAGGGGGGCCAACTCCTACGAGCAGTACTTC.

CDR3 nucleotide sequence: TGTGCCAGCATAGCGGGTGGATCCTACAATGAGCAGTTCTTC. As protein: CASIAGGSYNEQFF. V and J are TRBV28 and TRBJ2-1, with 7 bases identical to TRBD2. J gave up 1 base and V 7 bases, and 4 bases lay outside the gene matches. CDR3 length: 14 residues. Germline CDR1 and CDR2: MDHEN and SYDVKM.